The 12 T cell receptor beta chains reported below all come from one sample, sequenced in a study of T cells in Graves' hyperthyroidism and ophthalmopathy. Authors of the study amplified TCR beta CDR3 regions from RNA transcripts. The study used the HTBI primer set for a first-round RT-PCR of the TCR CDR3. From the multiplex PCR reads, TCRdb called clonotypes with MiXCR, one entry per CDR3 protein. The table includes hundreds of thousands of distinct CDR3 sequences, around 16% detected once. Sequenced material: blood. Source of these receptors: a woman under 40 with Graves' hyperthyroidism.

This clonotype occurred many times. The gene calls are TRBV2 and TRBJ2-2, with D maybe TRBD1 (6 bases). The CDR3 loop spans 15 amino acids. Trimming pared 6 bases from V and 0 bases from J, leaving 11 bases between. CDR1 and CDR2 from the germline V gene are SNHLY and FYNNEI. This CDR3 is CASRAGTPNTGELFF. The CDR3 DNA is TGTGCCAGCAGGGCCGGGACACCGAACACCGGGGAGCTGTTTTTT.

The chain combines TRBV4-1 with TRBJ1-4; possibly TRBD1 for D (5 bases). The V end was cut by 0 bases, the J end by 11 bases, with 16 bases between. The CDR3 sequence is 15 residues long. Germline assignment: CDR1 MGHRA and CDR2 YSYEKL. The CDR3 sequence: CASSQETARVGKLFF. DNA of the CDR3: TGCGCCAGCAGCCAAGAGACAGCACGAGTAGGGAAACTGTTTTTT.

This clonotype has more than one count but fewer than ten. The J gene is TRBJ2-1, the V gene TRBV11-3; TRBD2 agrees at 9 bases. The ends lost 2 bases at V and 7 bases at J; junction bases unmatched: 9. The CDR3 contains 16 residues. Germline V lookup: CDR1 SGHNT, CDR2 YENEEA. Here the CDR3 DNA reads TGTGCCAGCAGCTTAAATCTTGCGGGGGGGGGGAATGAGCAGTTCTTC. Protein product: CASSLNLAGGGNEQFF.

This clonotype was detected many times. CDR3 sequence: CASAPFSGANVLTF. The CDR3 nucleotides are TGTGCCAGCGCTCCGTTCTCTGGGGCCAACGTCCTGACTTTC. The chain combines TRBV27 with TRBJ2-6; D is undetermined. Trimming removed 8 bases from V and 0 bases from J, with 8 bases in between. The CDR3 is 14 amino acids. Germline-derived CDR1 and CDR2 are MNHEY and SMNVEV (reference sequence).

This clonotype was seen a few times. The chain uses TRBV13 and TRBJ2-7; D remains ambiguous. The ends were cut back, 5 bases at V and 2 bases at J, with 13 bases in the middle. The germline gives CDR1 PRHDT, CDR2 FYEKMQ (reference sequence). There are 14 residues in the CDR3. As DNA, the CDR3 is TGTGCCAGCAGCCGATTCCTAACCCCCTACGAGCAGTACTTC. Translating gives CASSRFLTPYEQYF.

This clonotype was seen many times. The chain has TRBV12-3 or TRBV12-4 and TRBJ1-2; weak D call: TRBD1 (6 bases). The CDR3 runs to 18 residues. V lost 3 bases and J lost 6, with 26 bases in between. CDR3 in amino acids: CASSFRGAGGAGKDGYTF. The CDR3 DNA reads as TGTGCCAGCAGTTTTCGGGGGGCAGGAGGAGCGGGAAAGGATGGCTACACCTTC.

This rearrangement joins TRBV19 to TRBJ2-4, with 7 bases lining up with TRBD1. The CDR3 runs to 16 residues. Trimming removed 3 bases from V and 2 bases from J; junction bases left unmatched: 7. CDR1 LNHDA and CDR2 SQIVND come from the germline V gene (reference sequence). CDR3 coding DNA: TGTGCCAGTAGTATTCCGGCAGGGGGTCCCAAAAACATTCAGTACTTC. It encodes CASSIPAGGPKNIQYF. Drawing the rest from reference TRBV19 and TRBJ2-4, the complete variable domain is DGGITQSPKYLFRKEGQNVTLSCEQNLNHDAMYWYRQDPGQGLRLIYYSQIVNDFQKGDIAEGYSVSREKKESFPLTVTSAQKNPTAFYLCASSIPAGGPKNIQYFGAGTRLSVL.

Concerning this clonotype: One base away lies a much larger clone, so this may be a sequencing read error. The chain links TRBV27 to TRBJ2-3; 11 positions match TRBD2. Germline CDR1 and CDR2: MNHEY and SMNVEV (reference sequence). The length of the CDR3 is 16 residues. CDR3 nucleotide sequence: TGTGCCAGCAGTGCAGAACTAGCGGGAGATGGAGATGCGCAGTATTTT. It encodes CASSAELAGDGDAQYF.

This clonotype has at least ten counts. The rearrangement uses TRBV12-3 or TRBV12-4 and TRBJ2-6; 9 bases fit TRBD1. V lost 5 bases to trimming and J lost 13 bases; unmatched junction nucleotides: 18. The CDR3 extends over 17 amino acids. The CDR3: CASSASRDRAGAPVLTF. CDR3 nucleotides: TGTGCCAGCAGTGCGTCCCGGGACAGGGCCGGGGCACCTGTCCTGACTTTC.

This clonotype appeared once. A much larger clone is a single base away; this may be a read error. The V and J genes are TRBV28 and TRBJ1-2; tentative D call: TRBD1 (5 bases). The CDR3 has 16 amino acids. Germline CDR1 is MDHEN and CDR2 is SYDVKM. CDR3 amino acids: CASSLSYWGENYGDTF. In nucleotides, the CDR3 is TGTGCCAGCAGTTTAAGTTATTGGGGCGAAAACTATGGCGACACCTTC.

This clonotype has at least ten counts. V gene TRBV28 combines with J gene TRBJ2-1, with no clear D. This CDR3 contains 16 residues. V was pared by 2 bases and J by 4 bases, with 15 bases between. Germline CDR1 reads MDHEN; CDR2 reads SYDVKM. CDR3 sequence reads: CASSLISGDQYNEQFF. For the CDR3, the DNA is TGTGCCAGCAGTTTAATATCCGGAGATCAATACAATGAGCAGTTCTTC.

Many counts were recorded for this clonotype. The chain carries TRBV12-3 or TRBV12-4 and TRBJ1-1; D is uncertain. CDR3 size: 16 residues. V was cut by 5 bases and J by 0 bases, with 16 bases left in between. CDR3 bases: TGTGCCAGCAGTCCCGGACCCCCGATAGTGAACACTGAAGCTTTCTTT. Translated: CASSPGPPIVNTEAFF.